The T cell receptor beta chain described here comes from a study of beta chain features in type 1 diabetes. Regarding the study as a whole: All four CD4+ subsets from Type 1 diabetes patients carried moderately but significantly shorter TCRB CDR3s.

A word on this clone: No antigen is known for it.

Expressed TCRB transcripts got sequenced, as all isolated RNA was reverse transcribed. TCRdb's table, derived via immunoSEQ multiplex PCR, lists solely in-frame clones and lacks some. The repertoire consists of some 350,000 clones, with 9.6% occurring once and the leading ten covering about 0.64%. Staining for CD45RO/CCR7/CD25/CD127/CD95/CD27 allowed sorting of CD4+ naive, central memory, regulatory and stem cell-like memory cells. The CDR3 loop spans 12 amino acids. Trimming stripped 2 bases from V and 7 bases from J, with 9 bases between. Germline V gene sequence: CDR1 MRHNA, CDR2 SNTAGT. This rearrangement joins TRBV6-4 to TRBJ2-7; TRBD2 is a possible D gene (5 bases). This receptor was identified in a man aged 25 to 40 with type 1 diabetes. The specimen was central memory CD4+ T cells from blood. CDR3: CASSDGRREQYF. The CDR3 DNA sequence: TGTGCCAGCAGTGACGGCAGGAGGGAGCAGTACTTC.